Below are 25 T cell receptor beta chains sequenced from a single sample in a study of T cell responses to AZD1222 COVID-19 vaccine. TCRdb's table, derived via immunoSEQ multiplex PCR, lists solely in-frame clones and lacks some. The repertoire holds around 140,000 clones, with 75% to 90% as singletons. The specimen was peripheral blood, collected on day 0 of AZD1222 vaccination. The origin of the receptors is an adult in good health.

The chain has TRBV7-2 and TRBJ1-1; 8 positions match TRBD1. With 3 bases clipped from V and 5 bases from J, the junction kept 5 bases outside the gene matches. This CDR3 comprises 14 residues. The germline V gene encodes CDR1 SGHTA and CDR2 FQGNSA. The CDR3 reads CASSFKQGVTEAFF. CDR3 nucleotides: TGTGCCAGCAGCTTTAAACAGGGGGTTACTGAAGCTTTCTTT.

In this sample, this clone turned up once. Other DNA sequences from this sample encode an identical CDR3 as well. The chain employs TRBV18 and TRBJ1-1; D is ambiguous. Trimming removed 2 bases at V and 1 base at J, with 5 bases between. Germline V gene data show CDR1 as KGHSH and CDR2 as LQKENI. The CDR3 length is 13 residues. CDR3 DNA: TGTGCCAGCTCACCAGGGCGGAACACTGAAGCTTTCTTT. This codes for CASSPGRNTEAFF.

This chain uses TRBV6-1 with TRBJ2-7; 9 bases align to TRBD1. The CDR3 is 15 residues long. From germline, CDR1 is MNHNS and CDR2 SASEGT. V lost 0 bases, J lost 2 bases, and 2 bases stayed unmatched. CDR3 protein: CASSEAGDRAYEQYF. The CDR3 DNA follows: TGTGCCAGCAGTGAAGCGGGGGACAGGGCCTACGAGCAGTACTTC.

Only a few counts were recorded for this clone. This chain joins TRBV5-4 and TRBJ1-2; 8 nucleotides match TRBD1. CDR3 length: 14 residues. CDR1 SGHNT and CDR2 YYREEE come from the germline V gene (reference sequence). Losses at the gene ends were 7 bases for V and 8 bases for J; bases not matched to a gene: 13. The CDR3 DNA reads as TGTGCCAGCTCGCCCCGGACAGGGCCGAGAGGCTACACCTTC. Its protein product is CASSPRTGPRGYTF. The variable domain in full, with the rest retrieved from reference TRBV5-4 and TRBJ1-2, is ETGVTQSPTHLIKTRGQQVTLRCSSQSGHNTVSWYQQALGQGPQFIFQYYREEENGRGNFPPRFSGLQFPNYSSELNVNALELDDSALYLCASSPRTGPRGYTFGSGTRLTVV.

This chain uses TRBV2 with TRBJ1-1; possible D gene TRBD1, 5 bases. Trimming left V 7 bases short and J 1 base short, with 10 bases between. CDR1 is SNHLY and CDR2 is FYNNEI in the germline V gene. CDR3 length: 13 amino acids. The CDR3 sequence is CASTRDGNTEAFF. DNA of the CDR3: TGTGCCAGCACCCGGGACGGGAACACTGAAGCTTTCTTT.

This chain uses TRBV19 with TRBJ2-1; no clear D. The length of the CDR3 is 13 residues. Trimming shortened V by 7 bases and J by 0 bases, and 7 bases separated the two germline ends. The germline V gene encodes CDR1 LNHDA and CDR2 SQIVND (reference sequence). The DNA for the CDR3 is TGTGCCAGTAAGACTCACTCCTACAATGAGCAGTTCTTC. It is translated as CASKTHSYNEQFF.

The chain carries TRBV27 and TRBJ1-5; D remains unclear. The CDR3 length is 17 residues. Trimming stripped 4 bases from V and 3 bases from J, with 19 bases between. CDR1 and CDR2 (germline): MNHEY, SMNVEV (reference sequence). DNA for the CDR3: TGTGCCAGCAGTTACTCGGGTCGCGGTGGGGACAATCAGCCCCAGCATTTT. It translates to CASSYSGRGGDNQPQHF.

This chain joins TRBV28 and TRBJ2-1; D tentatively reads TRBD1 or TRBD2 (5 bases each). Germline values: CDR1 MDHEN, CDR2 SYDVKM. The length of the CDR3 is 16 residues. With 6 bases removed from V and 7 bases from J, the gap between germline ends came to 22 bases. This CDR3 reads CASSSNRESRGNEQFF. The CDR3 DNA is TGTGCCAGCAGCTCAAACCGGGAAAGTAGGGGAAATGAGCAGTTCTTC.

This clone was detected a few times. The V call is TRBV5-6, the J call TRBJ1-1; D remains unclear. From germline, CDR1 is SGHDT and CDR2 YYEEEE. The CDR3 runs 12 residues. The V and J ends lost 0 bases and 6 bases respectively, with 6 bases between them. Written as DNA, the CDR3 is TGTGCCAGCAGCTTGGGGAAGGCTGAAGCTTTCTTT. This gives the protein CASSLGKAEAFF.

The rearrangement uses TRBV6-5 and TRBJ2-3; tentatively, D is TRBD1 (5 bases). V lost 0 bases and J lost 0, with 7 bases in between. Germline V lookup: CDR1 MNHEY, CDR2 SVGAGI. The CDR3 consists of 15 residues. The CDR3 region is CASSYSSGSTDTQYF. The DNA for the CDR3 is TGTGCCAGCAGTTACTCATCAGGGAGCACAGATACGCAGTATTTT.

The rearrangement uses TRBV5-4 and TRBJ2-2; the match to TRBD2 covers 12 bases. CDR1 is SGHNT, CDR2 YYREEE, per germline (reference sequence). The trim removed 2 bases at V and 5 bases at J, leaving 1 base unmatched. The CDR3 is 15 residues long. As DNA, the CDR3 is TGTGCCAGCAGCTTCGGACTAGCGGGGACCGGGGAGCTGTTTTTT. It encodes CASSFGLAGTGELFF.

This clone was seen a few times. V is TRBV5-8 and J is TRBJ1-1; D remains ambiguous. This CDR3 comprises 16 residues. V shed 4 bases and J shed 1 base, with 17 bases lying between them. In germline, CDR1 is SGHTS, CDR2 YDEGEE. The CDR3 protein is CASSDPIGRTNTEAFF. The CDR3 DNA sequence: TGTGCCAGCAGCGATCCGATTGGCAGGACGAACACTGAAGCTTTCTTT.

The V and J genes are TRBV6-5 and TRBJ1-2, with D uncertain. Germline V lookup: CDR1 MNHEY, CDR2 SVGAGI. The CDR3 is made up of 12 amino acids. V was trimmed by 6 bases and J by 8 bases, leaving 13 bases between them. The CDR3 DNA reads TGTGCCAGCAGCTCCGGCAGGTTGGGCTACACCTTC. It codes for CASSSGRLGYTF.

This chain joins TRBV6-4 and TRBJ1-6; tentatively, D is TRBD1 (5 bases). The CDR3 runs to 13 residues. Germline CDR1 is MRHNA and CDR2 is SNTAGT. The V and J ends lost 6 bases and 7 bases respectively, with 10 bases between them. CDR3 coding DNA: TGTGCCAGCAGATTAACAGGCAATTCACCCCTCCACTTT. Translation: CASRLTGNSPLHF.

This rearrangement joins TRBV7-8 to TRBJ1-3, with 8 bases fitting TRBD1. Germline trimming cut 5 bases from V and 4 bases from J; bases unmatched to any gene: 10. The length of the CDR3 is 16 residues. Germline V gene data show CDR1 as SGHVS and CDR2 as FQNEAQ. The CDR3 nucleotides read TGTGCCAGCAGCGGACCGGACAGGGCCCCAGGAAACACCATATATTTT. Translation: CASSGPDRAPGNTIYF.

V gene TRBV12-3 or TRBV12-4 combines with J gene TRBJ2-3; D call uncertain. With 1 base removed from V and 5 bases from J, the gap between germline ends came to 1 base. The CDR3 is 11 residues long. The CDR3 sequence is CASSLEDTQYF. As DNA, the CDR3 is TGTGCCAGCAGTTTAGAAGATACGCAGTATTTT.

The CDR3 sequence is CASSLEGQGRGSPLHF. The CDR3 region has the DNA TGTGCCAGCAGCTTAGAGGGGCAGGGACGAGGTTCACCCCTCCACTTT. The rearrangement joins TRBV7-2 to TRBJ1-6; TRBD1 is a possible D gene (5 bases). There are 16 residues in the CDR3. V was clipped by 1 base and J by 9 bases, with 16 bases between them. Germline-derived CDR1 and CDR2 are SGHTA and FQGNSA.

The gene calls are TRBV20-1 and TRBJ2-7, with 8 bases lining up with TRBD2. Germline trimming cut 3 bases from V and 5 bases from J; bases unmatched to any gene: 9. The CDR3 covers 14 residues. CDR1 is DFQATT and CDR2 is SNEGSKA in the germline V gene (reference sequence). CDR3 sequence: CSASRTSWSHEQYF. In nucleotides, the CDR3 is TGCAGTGCTAGTAGGACTAGCTGGAGCCACGAGCAGTACTTC.

The chain combines TRBV6-5 with TRBJ1-6; D gene uncertain. Germline-derived CDR1 and CDR2 are MNHEY and SVGAGI. Trimming took off 0 bases at V and 9 bases at J, with 15 bases between the two ends. The CDR3 has 16 residues. CDR3 loop: CASSYSINSFISPLHF. The CDR3 bases are TGTGCCAGCAGTTACTCGATCAACAGTTTTATTTCACCCCTCCACTTT.

The chain combines TRBV11-2 with TRBJ2-1; tentative D call: TRBD2 (5 bases). Looked up from germline, CDR1 is SGHAT and CDR2 is FQNNGV. The CDR3 is 15 amino acids. V shed 5 bases and J shed 6 bases, with 17 bases lying between them. This CDR3 reads CASSPLGGGGNEQFF. DNA of the CDR3: TGTGCCAGCAGCCCCCTCGGCGGAGGAGGCAATGAGCAGTTCTTC.

The CDR3 nucleotides read TGTGCCAGCTCACCCCTGGGTAGCGGGACTGGGGCCAACGTCCTGACTTTC. It specifies CASSPLGSGTGANVLTF. The chain recombines TRBV18 with TRBJ2-6, with 8 bases matching TRBD2. The CDR3 contains 17 residues. Per the germline V gene, CDR1 is KGHSH and CDR2 is LQKENI. The J segment lost 2 bases and the V segment lost 3 bases, leaving 6 bases of the junction unmatched.

V usage is TRBV29-1 and J usage is TRBJ2-7; 7 bases align to TRBD2. The CDR3 is 13 residues long. Germline CDR1 is SQVTM and CDR2 is ANQGSEA. The junction had 4 bases not matched to a gene; V was cut back by 3 bases and J by 2 bases. CDR3 DNA: TGCAGCGTTGAGGGGGGGGAAACCTACGAGCAGTACTTC. Translated, it gives CSVEGGETYEQYF.

As regards this clone: Compared with germline, one end of the junction differs, possibly owing to a read error. This sequence joins TRBV2 and TRBJ1-4; a possible D gene is TRBD1 (5 bases). Germline CDR1 and CDR2: SNHLY and FYNNEI. The CDR3 consists of 14 residues. The chain's CDR3 is CASGDRGGREKLFF. The CDR3 region has the DNA TGTGCCAGCGGTGACCGGGGGGGTCGTGAAAAACTGTTTTTT. The whole variable domain, filled in from reference TRBV2 and TRBJ1-4, reads EPEVTQTPSHQVTQMGQEVILRCVPISNHLYFYWYRQILGQKVEFLVSFYNNEISEKSEIFDDQFSVERPDGSNFTLKIRSTKLEDSAMYFCASGDRGGREKLFFGSGTQLSVL.

This clone is a singleton in its sample. The chain links TRBV7-2 to TRBJ1-5; D is uncertain. CDR3 length: 15 amino acids. Looked up from germline, CDR1 is SGHTA and CDR2 is FQGNSA. V shed 1 base and J shed 0 bases, with 7 bases lying between them. The CDR3: CASSLGPYSNQPQHF. The DNA of the CDR3 is TGTGCCAGCAGCTTAGGTCCTTATAGCAATCAGCCCCAGCATTTT.

The J gene is TRBJ2-5, the V gene TRBV7-8; D gene ambiguous. Germline V CDR1 and CDR2: SGHVS, FQNEAQ. The CDR3 is 14 residues long. V was shortened by 4 bases and J by 1 base, with 10 bases between the two germline ends. CDR3 amino acids: CASSSQGIQETQYF. The CDR3 bases are TGTGCCAGCAGCTCCCAAGGTATCCAAGAGACCCAGTACTTC.